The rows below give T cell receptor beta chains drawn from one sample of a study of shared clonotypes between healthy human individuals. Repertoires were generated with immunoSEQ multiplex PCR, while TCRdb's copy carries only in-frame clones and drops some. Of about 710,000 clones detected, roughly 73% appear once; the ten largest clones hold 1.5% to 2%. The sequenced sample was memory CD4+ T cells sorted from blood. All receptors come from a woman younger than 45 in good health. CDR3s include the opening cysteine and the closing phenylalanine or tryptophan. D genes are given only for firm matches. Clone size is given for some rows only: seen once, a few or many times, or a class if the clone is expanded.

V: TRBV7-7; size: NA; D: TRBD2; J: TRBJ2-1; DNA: TGTGCCAGCAGCTTAGAGTTGACTAGCTTCCCCATTGAGCAGTTCTTC; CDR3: CASSLELTSFPIEQFF
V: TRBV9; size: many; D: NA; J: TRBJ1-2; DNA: TGTGCCAGCAGCGCTCTATCGAGACATGGCTACACCTTC; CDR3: CASSALSRHGYTF
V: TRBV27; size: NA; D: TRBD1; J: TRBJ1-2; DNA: TGTGCCAGCAAGCTCCATAGCGACAGGGGCGGGGGCTACACCTTC; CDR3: CASKLHSDRGGGYTF
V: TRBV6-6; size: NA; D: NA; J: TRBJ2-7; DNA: TGTGCCAGCAGTCCCAACTTCCTCGAGCAGTACTTC; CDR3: CASSPNFLEQYF
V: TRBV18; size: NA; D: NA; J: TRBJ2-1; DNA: TGTGCCAGCTCACCACGCCGGTCCTCTTCCAACAATGAGCAGTTCTTC; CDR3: CASSPRRSSSNNEQFF
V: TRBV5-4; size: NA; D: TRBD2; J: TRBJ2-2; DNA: TGTGCCAGCAGCACACGAGCGGGAGACACCGGGGAGCTGTTTTTT; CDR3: CASSTRAGDTGELFF
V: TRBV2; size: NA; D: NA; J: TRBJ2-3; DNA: TGTGCCAGCAGTGTTGACAGACTCACAGATACGCAGTATTTT; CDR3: CASSVDRLTDTQYF
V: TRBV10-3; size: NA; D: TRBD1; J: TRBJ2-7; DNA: TGTGCCATCAGTGAGTCCGGGACAGGTACCTACGAGCAGTACTTC; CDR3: CAISESGTGTYEQYF
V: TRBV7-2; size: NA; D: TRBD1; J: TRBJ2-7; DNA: TGTGCCAGCAGCTTAGGGACAGGCTACGAGCAGTACTTC; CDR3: CASSLGTGYEQYF
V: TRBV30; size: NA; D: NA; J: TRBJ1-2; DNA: TGTGCCCGACAGTCGGGGTATAGTGGCTACACCTTC; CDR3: CARQSGYSGYTF
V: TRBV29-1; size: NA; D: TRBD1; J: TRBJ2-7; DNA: TGCAGCGTTGACAGGGGGCCAGGGGAGCAGTACTTC; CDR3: CSVDRGPGEQYF
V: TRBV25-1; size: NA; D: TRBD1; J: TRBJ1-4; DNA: TGTGCCAGCAGTGAAGGGACAGGGGGAGGAGAAAAACTGTTTTTT; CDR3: CASSEGTGGGEKLFF
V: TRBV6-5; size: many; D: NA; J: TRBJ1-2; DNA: TGTGCCAGCAGTCGACAGATTAACTATGGCTACACCTTC; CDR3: CASSRQINYGYTF
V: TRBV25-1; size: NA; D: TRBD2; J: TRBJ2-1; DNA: TGTGCCAGCAGTGTACGGACTAGCGGGAGTAATGAGCAGTTCTTC; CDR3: CASSVRTSGSNEQFF
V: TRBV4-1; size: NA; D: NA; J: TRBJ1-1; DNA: TGCGCCAGCAGCCAAGTTCAGGACACTGAAGCTTTCTTT; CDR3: CASSQVQDTEAFF
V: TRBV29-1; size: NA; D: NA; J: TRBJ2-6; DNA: TGCAGCGTGGATGACCCGGGAGGGGCCAACGTCCTGACTTTC; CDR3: CSVDDPGGANVLTF
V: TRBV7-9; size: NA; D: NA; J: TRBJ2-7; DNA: TGTGCCAGCAGCTTAGGGGCGGGTTTTAACGAGCAGTACTTC; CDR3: CASSLGAGFNEQYF
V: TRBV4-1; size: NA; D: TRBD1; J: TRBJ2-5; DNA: TGCGCCAGCAGCCAGAGTCCGGGACAGGGACAAGAGACCCAGTACTTC; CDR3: CASSQSPGQGQETQYF
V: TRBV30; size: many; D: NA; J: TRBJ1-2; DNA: TGTGCCTGGAGTGTAAATCGGGCGGCTGGCTACACCTTC; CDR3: CAWSVNRAAGYTF
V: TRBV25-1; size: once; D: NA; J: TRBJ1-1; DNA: TGTGCCAGCAGTGTTAACCAGGGGAACACTGAAGCTTTCTTT; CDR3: CASSVNQGNTEAFF
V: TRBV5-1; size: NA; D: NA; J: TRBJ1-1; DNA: TGCGCCAGCAAAAGGGAATCTGAAGCTTTCTTT; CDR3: CASKRESEAFF
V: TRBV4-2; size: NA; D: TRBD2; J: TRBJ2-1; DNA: TGTGCCAGCAGCCCGCTGGGCCAGCGGGAACTGGTTGAGCAGTTCTTC; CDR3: CASSPLGQRELVEQFF
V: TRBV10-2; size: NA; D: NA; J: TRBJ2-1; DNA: TGCGCCAGCAGTGACACTTTTCGGCAGTTCTTC; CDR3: CASSDTFRQFF
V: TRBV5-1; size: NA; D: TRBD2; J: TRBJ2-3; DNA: TGCGCCAGCAGTCAAAGACTAGCGGGAGATACGCAGTATTTT; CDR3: CASSQRLAGDTQYF
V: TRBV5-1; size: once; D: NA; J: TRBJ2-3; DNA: TGCGCCAGCAGACGGCCCTCAGGGACAGATACGCAGTATTTT; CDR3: CASRRPSGTDTQYF
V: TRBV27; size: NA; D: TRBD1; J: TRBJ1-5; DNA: TGTGCCAGCAGTTCCAACCGGGACAGGCTTTCCAATCAGCCCCAGCATTTT; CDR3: CASSSNRDRLSNQPQHF
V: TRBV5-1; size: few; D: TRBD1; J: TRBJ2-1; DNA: TGCGCCAGCAGCGTAGACAGGGTTTCCTACAATGAGCAGTTCTTC; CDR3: CASSVDRVSYNEQFF
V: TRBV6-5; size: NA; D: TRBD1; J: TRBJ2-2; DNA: TGTGCCAGCAGTCCTAGGACAGGGCTAACCGGGGAGCTGTTTTTT; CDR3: CASSPRTGLTGELFF